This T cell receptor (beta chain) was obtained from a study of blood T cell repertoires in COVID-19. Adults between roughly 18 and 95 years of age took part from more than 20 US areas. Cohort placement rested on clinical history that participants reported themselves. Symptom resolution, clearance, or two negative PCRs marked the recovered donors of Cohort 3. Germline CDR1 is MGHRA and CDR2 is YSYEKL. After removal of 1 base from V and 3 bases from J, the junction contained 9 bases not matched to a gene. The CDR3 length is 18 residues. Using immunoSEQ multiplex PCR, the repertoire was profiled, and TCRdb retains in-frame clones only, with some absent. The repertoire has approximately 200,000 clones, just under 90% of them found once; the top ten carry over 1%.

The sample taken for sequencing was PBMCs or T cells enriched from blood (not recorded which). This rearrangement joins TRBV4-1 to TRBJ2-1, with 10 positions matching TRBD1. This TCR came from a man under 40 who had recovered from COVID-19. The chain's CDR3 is CASSQATRTGGDYNEQFF. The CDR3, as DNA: TGCGCCAGCAGCCAAGCCACACGGACAGGGGGAGACTACAATGAGCAGTTCTTC.